A single sample gave rise to the 27 T cell receptor beta chains below, sequenced in a study of blood T cell repertoires in COVID-19. Some clones are missing from TCRdb's copy, which holds only in-frame ones; the method was immunoSEQ multiplex PCR. The table records under 250,000 clones, roughly 85% of them present only once. The specimen sequenced was PBMCs or T cells enriched from blood (not recorded which). These receptors were obtained from a woman in her forties or fifties with acute COVID-19.

The rearrangement joins TRBV6-5 to TRBJ2-7, with D perhaps matching TRBD1 (6 bases). CDR1 and CDR2 (germline): MNHEY, SVGAGI. Trimming cost V 0 bases and J 3 bases, with 12 bases left between them. The CDR3 loop spans 15 amino acids. CDR3 sequence: CASSYSAPGVYEQYF. The DNA of the CDR3 is TGTGCCAGCAGTTACTCAGCTCCAGGGGTCTACGAGCAGTACTTC.

The genes are TRBV18 and TRBJ1-3; a weak D match, TRBD1 (5 bases). The CDR3 spans 16 residues. CDR1 and CDR2 (germline): KGHSH, LQKENI. V lost 1 base, J lost 0 bases, and 10 bases lay in between. CDR3 DNA sequence: TGTGCCAGCTCACCACTACAGGAGACCTCTGGAAACACCATATATTTT. It yields the protein CASSPLQETSGNTIYF.

The chain combines TRBV20-1 with TRBJ2-7, with D maybe TRBD1 (5 bases). CDR1 DFQATT and CDR2 SNEGSKA come from the germline V gene (reference sequence). V lost 3 bases to trimming and J lost 2 bases, with 14 bases between them. The CDR3 runs 14 residues. CDR3 sequence reads: CSASSAGKTYEQYF. The CDR3 nucleotides read TGCAGTGCTAGTTCGGCAGGGAAGACCTACGAGCAGTACTTC.

This clone has more than one count but fewer than ten. J is TRBJ1-6 and V is TRBV7-8; perhaps TRBD1 as D (6 bases). The V and J ends lost 1 base and 7 bases respectively, with 11 bases between them. CDR1 is SGHVS, CDR2 FQNEAQ, per germline. This CDR3 spans 15 amino acids. Written as DNA, the CDR3 is TGTGCCAGCAGCTTAGGGCAGGGGCGAAATTCACCCCTCCACTTT. Its translation: CASSLGQGRNSPLHF.

The sample holds one count of this clone. The chain is built from TRBV19 and TRBJ2-1; 9 bases agree with TRBD2. The CDR3 totals 15 residues. CDR1 and CDR2 (germline): LNHDA, SQIVND (reference sequence). The V and J ends lost 7 bases and 4 bases, in that order; junction bases with no gene match: 8. The CDR3: CASTDSGGFYNEQFF. CDR3 nucleotides: TGTGCCAGTACCGATAGCGGGGGCTTTTACAATGAGCAGTTCTTC.

This clone has a single count. The chain links TRBV29-1 to TRBJ2-7; D is undetermined. V was clipped by 1 base and J by 7 bases, with 14 bases between them. Germline assignment: CDR1 SQVTM and CDR2 ANQGSEA. The CDR3 totals 13 residues. CDR3 loop: CSVEVLLDKEQYF. CDR3 DNA sequence: TGCAGCGTTGAAGTTTTGTTAGATAAAGAGCAGTACTTC.

The chain has TRBV29-1 and TRBJ1-2; D is uncertain. The V and J ends lost 5 bases and 5 bases respectively, with 18 bases between them. The CDR3 totals 14 residues. Germline CDR1 is SQVTM and CDR2 is ANQGSEA. The CDR3 bases are TGCAGCGTTTCCGACCGGTTCGAGGGATATGGCTACACCTTC. Its translation: CSVSDRFEGYGYTF.

The rearrangement uses TRBV4-1 and TRBJ1-2; possible D gene TRBD1, 5 bases. CDR1 and CDR2 (germline): MGHRA, YSYEKL. The CDR3 has 16 residues. V lost 0 bases, J lost 8 bases, and 19 bases lay in between. The CDR3 region has the DNA TGCGCCAGCAGCCAAGATGCTCGGGGGAGCGCGCGGGGCTACACCTTC. Translating it yields CASSQDARGSARGYTF.

This chain connects TRBV5-1 to TRBJ2-4; TRBD1 matches at 8 bases. The V gene's germline CDR1 is SGHRS and CDR2 YFSETQ. The junction had 8 bases not matched to a gene; V was cut back by 4 bases and J by 8 bases. CDR3 length: 14 amino acids. This chain's CDR3 is CASSRTGMRDIQYF. CDR3 coding DNA: TGCGCCAGCAGCAGGACAGGGATGAGGGACATTCAGTACTTC.

The V call is TRBV6-2 or TRBV6-3, the J call TRBJ1-2; unclear D gene. Trimming left V 5 bases short and J 8 bases short, with 9 bases between. CDR3 length: 11 residues. The germline V gene encodes CDR1 MNHEY and CDR2 SVGEGT. CDR3 bases: TGTGCCAGCAGTCAGAGACTCGGCTACACCTTC. Translation: CASSQRLGYTF.

The chain carries TRBV7-2 and TRBJ2-7; 9 bases align to TRBD1. The V gene end was trimmed by 3 bases and the J gene end by 1 base; junction bases not matched to a gene: 4. This CDR3 has 15 amino acids. Per germline, CDR1 SGHTA and CDR2 FQGNSA. CDR3 sequence: CASSFGGQGSYEQYF. The CDR3 nucleotides read TGTGCCAGCAGCTTTGGGGGACAGGGATCCTACGAGCAGTACTTC.

The CDR3: CASSPGGDFSNQPQHF. The CDR3 bases are TGTGCCAGCTCACCCGGGGGAGACTTCAGCAATCAGCCCCAGCATTTT. The V and J genes are TRBV18 and TRBJ1-5; D possibly corresponds to TRBD1 (5 bases). The CDR3 sequence is 16 residues long. The germline CDR1 and CDR2 sequences are KGHSH and LQKENI. Trimming shortened V by 3 bases and J by 1 base, and 13 bases separated the two germline ends.

The chain is built from TRBV19 and TRBJ2-3, with D unresolved. This CDR3 spans 14 amino acids. V was pared by 2 bases and J by 6 bases, with 12 bases between. The V gene's germline CDR1 is LNHDA and CDR2 SQIVND (reference sequence). As DNA, the CDR3 is TGTGCCAGTAGTATACTTAAAGCTTGGGATACGCAGTATTTT. This codes for CASSILKAWDTQYF.

The chain links TRBV13 to TRBJ2-7, with unresolved D. The germline V gene has CDR1 PRHDT and CDR2 FYEKMQ (reference sequence). V was shortened by 3 bases and J by 0 bases, with 6 bases between the two germline ends. This CDR3 has 13 residues. The chain's CDR3 is CASSLWSSYEQYF. CDR3 sequence (DNA): TGTGCCAGCAGCTTGTGGAGCTCCTACGAGCAGTACTTC.

This chain uses TRBV9 with TRBJ1-2; 10 bases line up with TRBD1. The CDR3 length is 16 residues. Trimming at V came to 0 bases and at J to 5 bases, leaving 7 bases not matched to a gene. Germline CDR1 is SGDLS and CDR2 is YYNGEE. This CDR3 is CASSVAPGTGVYGYTF. For the CDR3, the DNA is TGTGCCAGCAGCGTAGCACCCGGGACAGGGGTGTATGGCTACACCTTC. Based on the CDR3 plus reference TRBV9 and TRBJ1-2, the full variable domain is DSGVTQTPKHLITATGQRVTLRCSPRSGDLSVYWYQQSLDQGLQFLIQYYNGEERAKGNILERFSAQQFPDLHSELNLSSLELGDSALYFCASSVAPGTGVYGYTFGSGTRLTVV.

The chain combines TRBV18 with TRBJ1-4; TRBD1 agrees at 9 bases. Germline V gene sequence: CDR1 KGHSH, CDR2 LQKENI. V gave up 3 bases and J gave up 7 bases; unmatched junction bases: 6. This CDR3 is 15 amino acids long. CDR3 residues: CASSPLGQGREKLFF. Written as DNA, the CDR3 is TGTGCCAGCTCACCGCTGGGACAGGGACGTGAAAAACTGTTTTTT.

This sequence joins TRBV30 and TRBJ2-1; 7 bases match TRBD1. The CDR3 has 15 residues. Germline V CDR1 and CDR2: GTSNPN, SVGIG (reference sequence). J gave up 6 bases and V 4 bases, and 12 bases lay outside the gene matches. CDR3 residues: CAWNRGGGSGNEQFF. The CDR3 bases are TGTGCCTGGAACCGAGGGGGCGGGTCCGGCAATGAGCAGTTCTTC.

V usage is TRBV5-4 and J usage is TRBJ2-5; D is possibly TRBD1 (6 bases). Germline assignment: CDR1 SGHNT and CDR2 YYREEE (reference sequence). Trimming stripped 6 bases from V and 2 bases from J, with 20 bases between. The CDR3 is 16 amino acids. The CDR3 is CASNPPGDKLQETQYF. The CDR3 DNA follows: TGTGCCAGCAACCCCCCAGGGGACAAACTTCAAGAGACCCAGTACTTC.

This CDR3 is CASGTSGYEQYF. CDR3 coding DNA: TGTGCCAGCGGGACTAGCGGGTACGAGCAGTACTTC. The chain employs TRBV12-3 or TRBV12-4 and TRBJ2-7; TRBD2 matches at 12 bases. With V trimmed by 8 bases and J by 4 bases, 0 bases remained unmatched. The CDR3 sequence is 12 residues long.

The gene calls are TRBV4-3 and TRBJ2-3; no clear D. V was cut by 1 base and J by 5 bases, with 7 bases left in between. This CDR3 contains 13 residues. From germline, CDR1 is LGHNA and CDR2 YSLEER. CDR3 bases: TGCGCCAGCAGCCAAGGTCACAGAGATACGCAGTATTTT. Translated, it gives CASSQGHRDTQYF.

The chain combines TRBV30 with TRBJ1-2; TRBD1 agrees at 10 bases. This CDR3 spans 15 amino acids. V shed 0 bases, J shed 7 bases, and the junction held 8 bases outside the gene matches. Germline CDR1 and CDR2: GTSNPN and SVGIG (reference sequence). CDR3 nucleotide sequence: TGTGCCTGGAGTGTACTTGGGACAGGGGTTGCTGGCTACACCTTC. This gives the protein CAWSVLGTGVAGYTF.

This chain joins TRBV19 and TRBJ1-4; 9 nucleotides line up with TRBD1. Germline CDR1 is LNHDA and CDR2 is SQIVND (reference sequence). The CDR3 length is 16 residues. Trimming removed 4 bases from V and 5 bases from J; junction bases left unmatched: 8. CDR3 loop: CASSTASGTGNEKLFF. The CDR3 DNA is TGTGCCAGTAGTACAGCCTCCGGGACAGGGAATGAAAAACTGTTTTTT.

The chain links TRBV12-3 or TRBV12-4 to TRBJ2-7; unclear D gene. The length of the CDR3 is 12 residues. V lost 3 bases, J lost 5 bases, and 8 bases lay in between. The CDR3 DNA reads TGTGCCAGCAGTTTGGGCCGAGACGAGCAGTACTTC. Translated, it gives CASSLGRDEQYF.

This rearrangement joins TRBV13 to TRBJ2-1; D uncertain. Per germline, CDR1 PRHDT and CDR2 FYEKMQ (reference sequence). This CDR3 comprises 13 residues. V gave up 6 bases and J gave up 7 bases, with 13 bases separating them. The CDR3 bases are TGTGCCAGCAGTTCCCAGACTGGAAATGAGCAGTTCTTC. Protein sequence: CASSSQTGNEQFF.

Here the CDR3 reads CSVATGDRLPQHF. CDR3 bases: TGCAGCGTTGCTACAGGGGATCGGTTACCCCAGCATTTT. The chain combines TRBV29-1 with TRBJ1-5, with 7 bases matching TRBD1. The CDR3 loop spans 13 amino acids. The V gene end was trimmed by 4 bases and the J gene end by 10 bases; junction bases not matched to a gene: 10. Germline CDR1 reads SQVTM; CDR2 reads ANQGSEA. Together with reference TRBV29-1 and TRBJ1-5, the CDR3 gives the full variable domain: SAVISQKPSRDICQRGTSLTIQCQVDSQVTMMFWYRQQPGQSLTLIATANQGSEATYESGFVIDKFPISRPNLTFSTLTVSNMSPEDSSIYLCSVATGDRLPQHFGDGTRLSIL.

This chain uses TRBV18 with TRBJ2-5, with 8 bases matching TRBD1. The CDR3 loop spans 16 amino acids. V shed 4 bases, J shed 4 bases, and the junction held 11 bases outside the gene matches. Germline CDR1 KGHSH, CDR2 LQKENI. The DNA for the CDR3 is TGTGCCAGCTCACTCTATTCTCTAACAGGGGGAGAGACCCAGTACTTC. Translation gives CASSLYSLTGGETQYF.

This clone is a singleton in its sample. The chain carries TRBV15 and TRBJ2-3; TRBD2 might be the D (6 bases). Trimming stripped 1 base from V and 1 base from J, with 6 bases between. Germline assignment: CDR1 LNHNV and CDR2 YYDKDF (reference sequence). This CDR3 has 14 residues. For the CDR3, the DNA is TGTGCCACCAGCAGAGGACTAGGCACAGATACGCAGTATTTT. Amino acids: CATSRGLGTDTQYF. Combining the CDR3 with reference TRBV15 and TRBJ2-3 gives the whole variable domain DAMVIQNPRYQVTQFGKPVTLSCSQTLNHNVMYWYQQKSSQAPKLLFHYYDKDFNNEADTPDNFQSRRPNTSFCFLDIRSPGLGDTAMYLCATSRGLGTDTQYFGPGTRLTVL.